What follows is one TCR beta chain and its context. V was clipped by 6 bases and J by 6 bases, with 18 bases between them. CDR1 is LNHDA and CDR2 is SQIVND in the germline V gene (reference sequence). There are 14 residues in the CDR3. This sample was included in a study of blood T cell repertoires in COVID-19. Across the whole study: Acute and convalescent COVID-19 specimens originated in the United States, Italy and Spain. PBMCs, B-cell-depleted T cells, or T cells were the source of the cDNA or gDNA that made up the material.

In the authors' workflow: How many nucleated cells were present was estimated from reference gene primer amplification. Produced via immunoSEQ multiplex PCR; TCRdb's table is partial and in-frame only. Clone size and the V and J calls come from that table; the DNA yielded D and trimming. Of approximately 90,000 clones listed, about nine tenths are singletons. The V call is TRBV19, the J call TRBJ2-7; D possibly corresponds to TRBD1 (6 bases). Sequenced: peripheral blood. The source of this sequence is a woman older than 75 with acute or convalescent COVID-19. CDR3 nucleotide sequence: TGTGCCAGTAGCACGGGACATTTTTTATTCGAGCAGTACTTC. This encodes CASSTGHFLFEQYF.